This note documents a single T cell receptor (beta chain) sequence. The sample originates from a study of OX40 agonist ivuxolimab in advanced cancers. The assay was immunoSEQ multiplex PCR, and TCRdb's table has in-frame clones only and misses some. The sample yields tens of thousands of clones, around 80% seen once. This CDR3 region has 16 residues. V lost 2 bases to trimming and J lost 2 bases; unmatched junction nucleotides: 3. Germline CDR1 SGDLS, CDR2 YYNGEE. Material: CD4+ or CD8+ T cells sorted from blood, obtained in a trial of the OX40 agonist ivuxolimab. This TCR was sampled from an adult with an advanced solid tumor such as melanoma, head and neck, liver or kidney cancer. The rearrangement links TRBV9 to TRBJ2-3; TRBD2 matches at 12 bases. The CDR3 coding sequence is TGTGCCAGCAGCGTGACTAGCGGGGGATACACAGATACGCAGTATTTT. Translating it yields CASSVTSGGYTDTQYF.